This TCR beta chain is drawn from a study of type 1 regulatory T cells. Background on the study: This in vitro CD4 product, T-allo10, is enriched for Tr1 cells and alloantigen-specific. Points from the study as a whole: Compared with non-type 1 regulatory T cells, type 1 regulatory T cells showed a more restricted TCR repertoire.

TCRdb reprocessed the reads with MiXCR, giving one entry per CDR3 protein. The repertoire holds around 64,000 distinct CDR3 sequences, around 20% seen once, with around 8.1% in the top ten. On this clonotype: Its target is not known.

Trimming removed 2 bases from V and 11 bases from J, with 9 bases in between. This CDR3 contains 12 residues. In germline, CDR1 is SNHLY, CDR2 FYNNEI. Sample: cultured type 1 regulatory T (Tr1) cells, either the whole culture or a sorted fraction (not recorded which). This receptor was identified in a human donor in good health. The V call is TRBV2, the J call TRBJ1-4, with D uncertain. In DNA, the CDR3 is TGTGCCAGCAGTGAAACGGAGGTGAAACTGTTTTTT. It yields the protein CASSETEVKLFF.